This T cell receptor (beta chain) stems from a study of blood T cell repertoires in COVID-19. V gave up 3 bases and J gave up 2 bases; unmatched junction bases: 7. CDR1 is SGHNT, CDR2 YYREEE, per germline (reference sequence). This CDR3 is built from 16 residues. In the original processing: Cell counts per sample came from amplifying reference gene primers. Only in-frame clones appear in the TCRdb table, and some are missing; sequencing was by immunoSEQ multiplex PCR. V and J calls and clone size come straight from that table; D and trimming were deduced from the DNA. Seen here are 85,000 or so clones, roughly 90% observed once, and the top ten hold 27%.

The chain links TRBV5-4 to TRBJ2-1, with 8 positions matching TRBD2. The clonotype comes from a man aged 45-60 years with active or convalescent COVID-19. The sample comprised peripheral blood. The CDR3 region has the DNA TGTGCCAGCAGCTCCTCGGGGGGGACCACCTACAATGAGCAGTTCTTC. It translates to CASSSSGGTTYNEQFF. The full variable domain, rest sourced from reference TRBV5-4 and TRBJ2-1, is ETGVTQSPTHLIKTRGQQVTLRCSSQSGHNTVSWYQQALGQGPQFIFQYYREEENGRGNFPPRFSGLQFPNYSSELNVNALELDDSALYLCASSSSGGTTYNEQFFGPGTRLTVL.